The clone carrying this T cell receptor (beta chain) was seen more than once but under ten times. The antigen remains undetermined. These data come from a study of T cells in Graves' hyperthyroidism and ophthalmopathy. Graves' hyperthyroidism showing no ophthalmopathy progression within 18 months was considered stable. TCR beta CDR3 regions were amplified from RNA. HTBI primers were employed in a first-round RT-PCR of the TCR CDR3. Each CDR3 protein is one row after TCRdb ran MiXCR on the multiplex PCR reads. The sample carries about 620,000 distinct CDR3 sequences, about 17% recorded once. Regarding the study as a whole: Blood also contained most expanded thyroid clonotypes above 0.001. Using 13 V-J features, a model discriminated ophthalmopathy from stable hyperthyroidism. For ophthalmopathy, model prediction preceded onset by a median roughly 6.5 months.

There are 13 residues in the CDR3. With 5 bases clipped from V and 6 bases from J, the junction kept 0 bases outside the gene matches. The germline gives CDR1 MNHEY, CDR2 SMNVEV (reference sequence). The sequence came from a woman in her twenties or thirties with Graves' hyperthyroidism. Sequencing was performed on blood. The chain links TRBV27 to TRBJ2-2; the match to TRBD1 covers 10 bases. CDR3 bases: TGTGCCAGCAGTGACAGGGGGCCCGGGGAGCTGTTTTTT. Amino acids: CASSDRGPGELFF.